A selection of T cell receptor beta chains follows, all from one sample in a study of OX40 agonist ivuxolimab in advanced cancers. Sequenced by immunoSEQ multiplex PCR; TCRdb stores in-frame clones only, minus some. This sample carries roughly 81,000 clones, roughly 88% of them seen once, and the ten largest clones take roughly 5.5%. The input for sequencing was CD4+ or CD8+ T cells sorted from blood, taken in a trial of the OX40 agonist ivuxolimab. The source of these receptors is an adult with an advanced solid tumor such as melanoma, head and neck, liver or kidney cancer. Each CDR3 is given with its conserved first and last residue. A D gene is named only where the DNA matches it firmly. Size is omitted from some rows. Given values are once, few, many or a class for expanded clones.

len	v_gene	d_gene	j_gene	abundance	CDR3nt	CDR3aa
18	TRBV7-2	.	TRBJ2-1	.	TGTGCCAGCAGCTTAGATAAACCCGGGACTTGGACCCTGGGTGAGCAGTTCTTC	CASSLDKPGTWTLGEQFF
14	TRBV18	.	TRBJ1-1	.	TGTGCCAGCTCACCCAGACAGGCGAACACTGAAGCTTTCTTT	CASSPRQANTEAFF
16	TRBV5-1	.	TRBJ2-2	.	TGCGCCAGCACATCGTTGGGACTCCCCGGGACCGGGGAGCTGTTTTTT	CASTSLGLPGTGELFF
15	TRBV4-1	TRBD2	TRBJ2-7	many	TGCGCCAGCAGCCCGAGCGGGAGGCTTTCATACGAGCAGTACTTC	CASSPSGRLSYEQYF
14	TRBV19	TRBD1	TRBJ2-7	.	TGTGCCAGTAGTTCCCGGGACAGGGCCCACGAGCAGTACTTC	CASSSRDRAHEQYF
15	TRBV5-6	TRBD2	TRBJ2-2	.	TGTGCCAGCAGTAGGACTAGCGGGAACACCGGGGAGCTGTTTTTT	CASSRTSGNTGELFF
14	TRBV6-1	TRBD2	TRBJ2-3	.	TGTGCCAGCAAGACTAGCGGGAGCACAGATACGCAGTATTTT	CASKTSGSTDTQYF
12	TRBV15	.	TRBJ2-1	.	TGTGCCACCAGCAGAGATGTGAGTGAGCAGTTCTTC	CATSRDVSEQFF
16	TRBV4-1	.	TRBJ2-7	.	TGCGCCAGCAGCCAAGATATATCGGGGATCTCCTACGAGCAGTACTTC	CASSQDISGISYEQYF
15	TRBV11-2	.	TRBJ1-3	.	TGTGCCAGCAGCTTCCCCGGGTCGCAGGGAAACACCATATATTTT	CASSFPGSQGNTIYF
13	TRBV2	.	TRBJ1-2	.	TGTGCCAGAGACGCTCGGGTTGACTATGGCTACACCTTC	CARDARVDYGYTF
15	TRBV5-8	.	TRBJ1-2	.	TGTGCCAGCAGCTTGGTGGGCAGGGAATTCTTAGGCTACACCTTC	CASSLVGREFLGYTF
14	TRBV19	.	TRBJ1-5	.	TGTGCCAGTAGTTTCACAGGGAGCAATCAGCCCCAGCATTTT	CASSFTGSNQPQHF
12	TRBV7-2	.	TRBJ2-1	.	TGTGCCAGCAGCTGGTCCGGCGGGGCCGAGTTCTTC	CASSWSGGAEFF
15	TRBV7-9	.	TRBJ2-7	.	TGTGCCAGCAGCCAAAGCGGCGGAATTTATGACGAGCAGTACTTC	CASSQSGGIYDEQYF
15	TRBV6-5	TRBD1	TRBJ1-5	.	TGTGCCAGCAGTTTATCCCAGGGGGTCAATCAGCCCCAGCATTTT	CASSLSQGVNQPQHF
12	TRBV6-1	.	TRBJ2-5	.	TGTGCCAGCAGTGAACCCCCAGAGACCCAGTACTTC	CASSEPPETQYF
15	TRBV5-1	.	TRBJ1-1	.	TGCGCCAGCAGCTTGGCAGGGGTCGGGAACACTGAAGCTTTCTTT	CASSLAGVGNTEAFF
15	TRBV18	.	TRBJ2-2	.	TGTGCCAGCTCATTGCACAGGGAGAACACCGGGGAGCTGTTTTTT	CASSLHRENTGELFF
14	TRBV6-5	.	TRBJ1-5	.	TGTGCCAACAGCCGACGGGGGAAAAATCAGCCCCAGCATTTT	CANSRRGKNQPQHF
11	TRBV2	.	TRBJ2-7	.	TGTGCCAGCAGTGGTTCTCGGGAGCAGTACTTC	CASSGSREQYF
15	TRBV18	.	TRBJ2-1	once	TGTGCCAGCTCACCCGAGAGTCCCCGTGGGAATGAGCAGTTCTTC	CASSPESPRGNEQFF
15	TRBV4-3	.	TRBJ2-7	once	TGCGCCAGCAGCCGAGAAGATAGAGGTCTTGGTGAGCAGTACTTC	CASSREDRGLGEQYF
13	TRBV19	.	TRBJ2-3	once	TGTGCCAGTAGTATCCGTGGCGGGGATACGCAGTATTTT	CASSIRGGDTQYF
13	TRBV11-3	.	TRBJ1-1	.	TGTGCCAGCAGCTTCAACCCGAACACTGAAGCTTTCTTT	CASSFNPNTEAFF
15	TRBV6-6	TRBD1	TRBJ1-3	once	TGTGCCAGCAGTCACGCGGACAGGGCTGGAAACACCATATATTTT	CASSHADRAGNTIYF
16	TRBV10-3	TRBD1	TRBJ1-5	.	TGTGCCATCAGTGACACCCAGGGGGCAAGCAATCAGCCCCAGCATTTT	CAISDTQGASNQPQHF
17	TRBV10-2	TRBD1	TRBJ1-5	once	TGCGCCAGCAGTGACCCCCCAGGGGGTAATCGGAATCAGCCCCAGCATTTT	CASSDPPGGNRNQPQHF
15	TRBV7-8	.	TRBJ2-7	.	TGTGCCAGCAACCAAGCCCGGGGCAGCGGCGGCGAGCAGTACTTC	CASNQARGSGGEQYF
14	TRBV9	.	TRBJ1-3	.	TGTGCCAGCAGCGAGGGCAACTCTGGAAACACCATATATTTT	CASSEGNSGNTIYF
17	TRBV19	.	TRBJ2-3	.	TGTGCCAGTAGTTTATCCGCGGCGCGGGGCAGCACAGATACGCAGTATTTT	CASSLSAARGSTDTQYF
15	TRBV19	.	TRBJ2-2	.	TGTGCCAGTAGCATCGGGACGGGATGGCCCGGGGAGCTGTTTTTT	CASSIGTGWPGELFF
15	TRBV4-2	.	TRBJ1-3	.	TGTGCCAGCAGCCAAGATATTTCCTCTGGAAACACCATATATTTT	CASSQDISSGNTIYF
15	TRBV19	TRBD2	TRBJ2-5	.	TGTGCCAGTAGGATGGGACTAGCGGTAGGGGAGACCCAGTACTTC	CASRMGLAVGETQYF
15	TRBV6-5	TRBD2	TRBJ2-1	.	TGTGCCAGCAGTTACGGGCGGGAGAGGGACAATGAGCAGTTCTTC	CASSYGRERDNEQFF
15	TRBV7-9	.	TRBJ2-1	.	TGTGCCAGCAGCTTATGGGCGGAAAATTACAATGAGCAGTTCTTC	CASSLWAENYNEQFF
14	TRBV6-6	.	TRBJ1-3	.	TGTGCCAGCAGTTACTCTGAAGGGGGAAACACCATATATTTT	CASSYSEGGNTIYF
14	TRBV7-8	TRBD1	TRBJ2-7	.	TGTGCCAGCAGCTTCGACAGGGACTCCTACGAGCAGTACTTC	CASSFDRDSYEQYF
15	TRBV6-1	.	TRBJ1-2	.	TGTGCCAGCAGTGAACCGGGCACCTTGGGCTATGGCTACACCTTC	CASSEPGTLGYGYTF
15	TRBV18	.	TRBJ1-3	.	TGTGCCAGCTCAGGACAGTATCGCTCTGGAAACACCATATATTTT	CASSGQYRSGNTIYF
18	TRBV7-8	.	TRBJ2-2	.	TGTGCCAGCAGCCCATACCTGGTAGGGTTCGCGAACACCGGGGAGCTGTTTTTT	CASSPYLVGFANTGELFF
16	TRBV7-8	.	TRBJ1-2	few	TGTGCCAGCAGCTTAGCGATGGCCGCTTTGAGCTATGGCTACACCTTC	CASSLAMAALSYGYTF
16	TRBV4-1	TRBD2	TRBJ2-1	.	TGCGCCAGCAGCCAAGAAATGGGTCTAGCGGGCAATGAGCAGTTCTTC	CASSQEMGLAGNEQFF
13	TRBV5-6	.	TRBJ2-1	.	TGTGCCAGCAGCTTGGGTTACACAAACGTCCAGTTCTTC	CASSLGYTNVQFF
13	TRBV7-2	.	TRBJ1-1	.	TGTGCCAGCAGCTCCGGAATGAACACTGAAGCTTTCTTT	CASSSGMNTEAFF
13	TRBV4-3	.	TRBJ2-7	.	TGCGCCAGCAGCCAAGATCAATTCTACGAGCAGTACTTC	CASSQDQFYEQYF
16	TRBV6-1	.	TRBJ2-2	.	TGTGCCAGCAGTGAAAGCGGCAGGGGAAGGACCGGGGAGCTGTTTTTT	CASSESGRGRTGELFF
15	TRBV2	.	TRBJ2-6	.	TGTGCCAGCAGTGAGGGCCTCTCTGGGGCCAACGTCCTGACTTTC	CASSEGLSGANVLTF
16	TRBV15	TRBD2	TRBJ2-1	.	TGTGCCACCAGCAGAGATTTGACTAGCGGGTTGGATGAGCAGTTCTTC	CATSRDLTSGLDEQFF
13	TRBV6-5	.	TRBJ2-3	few	TGTGCCAGCAGTAGTCTCCGCACAGATACGCAGTATTTT	CASSSLRTDTQYF
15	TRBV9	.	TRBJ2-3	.	TGTGCCAGCAGCCCCCGGGGAGAAAGCACAGATACGCAGTATTTT	CASSPRGESTDTQYF
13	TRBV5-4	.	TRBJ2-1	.	TGTGCCAGCAGCTTGGCCACAGTATCTGAGCAGTTCTTC	CASSLATVSEQFF
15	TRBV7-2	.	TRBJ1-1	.	TGTGCCAGCAGCCCCCCGACAGGATTGAACACTGAAGCTTTCTTT	CASSPPTGLNTEAFF
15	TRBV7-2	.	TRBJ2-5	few	TGTGCCAGCACAAATCAGTTCGGGCCCAAAGAGACCCAGTACTTC	CASTNQFGPKETQYF